This T cell receptor beta chain is drawn from a study of T-cell reconstitution after alpha-beta-depleted transplantation in children. This clonotype showed up many times. Unique molecular identifiers were incorporated when the TCRbeta library was constructed. TCRdb re-analysed the PCR reads in MiXCR, keeping a single row per CDR3 protein. Of over 550,000 distinct CDR3 sequences listed, roughly a tenth are singletons. Sequences were derived from PBMCs from the stem cell graft donor, sampled from the stem cell graft. The sequence was obtained from a human donor who donated a stem cell graft to a child with acute myeloid leukemia.

This CDR3 is CASSSRLDNEQFF. CDR3 bases: TGTGCCAGCAGTTCGAGACTAGACAATGAGCAGTTCTTC. This chain joins TRBV12-3 or TRBV12-4 and TRBJ2-1, with D maybe TRBD2 (6 bases). Between the trimmed V and J ends, which lost 4 bases and 5 bases, there was a span of 9 bases. The CDR3 sequence is 13 residues long.